These 31 T cell receptor beta chains share one sample of origin, sequenced in a study of Graves' ophthalmopathy and Graves' hyperthyroidism. RNA transcripts were the source from which TCR beta CDR3 regions were amplified. Following a first-round RT-PCR that used HTBI primers, a second-round multiplex PCR was carried out. TCRdb reprocessed the multiplex PCR reads via MiXCR and lists one record per CDR3 protein. Of roughly 500,000 distinct CDR3 sequences in the sample, roughly 14% were seen once. The sequenced material came from blood. These receptors were collected from a woman aged 25-40 years with Graves' ophthalmopathy.

There are many counts of this clonotype. V and J are TRBV4-1 and TRBJ1-1; D may be TRBD1 (5 bases). This CDR3 is 13 amino acids long. The V gene's germline CDR1 is MGHRA and CDR2 YSYEKL. The germline V and J ends were trimmed by 2 bases and 5 bases, with 9 bases remaining between them. Here the CDR3 DNA reads TGCGCCAGCAGCCAAAGCGGGGCGACTGAAGCTTTCTTT. Its protein is CASSQSGATEAFF.

This clonotype was picked up many times. V usage is TRBV28 and J usage is TRBJ2-7; TRBD1 aligns across 8 bases. The germline CDR1 and CDR2 sequences are MDHEN and SYDVKM. V trimming: 3 bases; J trimming: 2 bases; junction bases outside the gene matches: 3. There are 14 residues in the CDR3. This CDR3 is CASSFARGPYEQYF. CDR3 sequence (DNA): TGTGCCAGCAGTTTTGCCAGGGGGCCCTACGAGCAGTACTTC.

Ten or more counts support this clonotype. The J gene is TRBJ2-5, the V gene TRBV13, with D perhaps matching TRBD1 (5 bases). With 3 bases removed from V and 3 bases from J, the gap between germline ends came to 11 bases. The CDR3 length is 14 residues. Germline V gene data show CDR1 as PRHDT and CDR2 as FYEKMQ (reference sequence). The CDR3 spells CASSFLGAEETQYF. The CDR3 nucleotides are TGTGCCAGCAGCTTTTTAGGGGCGGAAGAGACCCAGTACTTC.

The chain couples TRBV18 to TRBJ1-5; 9 nucleotides agree with TRBD1. Germline loops: CDR1 KGHSH, CDR2 LQKENI. The CDR3 sequence is 15 residues long. V shed 3 bases and J 4 bases; nucleotides not matched to a gene: 4. The CDR3 spells CASSPTTGGNQPQHF. The CDR3 DNA sequence: TGTGCCAGCTCACCGACGACAGGGGGTAATCAGCCCCAGCATTTT. The entire variable domain, with the rest obtained from reference TRBV18 and TRBJ1-5, is as follows: NAGVMQNPRHLVRRRGQEARLRCSPMKGHSHVYWYRQLPEEGLKFMVYLQKENIIDESGMPKERFSAEFPKEGPSILRIQQVVRGDSAAYFCASSPTTGGNQPQHFGDGTRLSIL.

About this clonotype: Just one base apart from a much larger clone, this may be a read error. The CDR3 DNA reads as TGTGCCATCAGCGGTCCGGGGCCTGGAAACACCATATATTTT. The encoded protein is CAISGPGPGNTIYF. The chain recombines TRBV27 with TRBJ1-3; D possibly corresponds to TRBD1 (5 bases). Germline CDR1 reads MNHEY; CDR2 reads SMNVEV (reference sequence). V shed 10 bases and J shed 2 bases, with 15 bases lying between them. The CDR3 extends over 14 amino acids.

This chain uses TRBV7-2 with TRBJ2-7; D may be TRBD1 (6 bases). CDR1 and CDR2 from the germline V gene are SGHTA and FQGNSA. This CDR3 spans 14 amino acids. The germline V and J ends were trimmed by 5 bases and 4 bases, with 15 bases remaining between them. In DNA, the CDR3 is TGTGCCAGCAGCGGCGCCGGGACACCATACGAGCAGTACTTC. Translation: CASSGAGTPYEQYF.

Note on this clonotype: Likely a read error: the CDR3 ends without its conserved phenylalanine or tryptophan. The rearrangement uses TRBV30 and TRBJ1-1, with no clear D. With 2 bases removed from V and 5 bases from J, the gap between germline ends came to 9 bases. CDR1 and CDR2 (germline): GTSNPN, SVGIG (reference sequence). The CDR3 is 12 amino acids. The CDR3 bases are TGTGCCTGGAGTATGTGGAGTACTGAAGCTTTCTCT. This sequence encodes CAWSMWSTEAFS.

This clonotype showed up many times. This chain connects TRBV28 to TRBJ2-5; 8 positions match TRBD2. The CDR3 is 13 amino acids. Unmatched junction bases numbered 6, after V lost 8 bases and J lost 4 bases. The germline gives CDR1 MDHEN, CDR2 SYDVKM. The CDR3 DNA follows: TGTGCCAGCCTAACCGGGGGGGGAGAGACCCAGTACTTC. Amino acid sequence: CASLTGGGETQYF.

This clonotype has just a few counts. The chain links TRBV4-1 to TRBJ1-1; D uncertain. Trimming took off 0 bases at V and 11 bases at J, with 16 bases between the two ends. CDR3 length: 14 amino acids. The V gene's germline CDR1 is MGHRA and CDR2 YSYEKL. The CDR3 protein is CASSQEGQRFRAFF. The DNA of the CDR3 is TGCGCCAGCAGCCAAGAAGGGCAGAGATTTAGGGCTTTCTTT.

This clonotype was detected many times. CDR3 nucleotides: TGTGCCAGCAGACTCACCAGGACAGGGAGGGGAAACACCATATATTTT. Amino acids: CASRLTRTGRGNTIYF. The V call is TRBV7-8, the J call TRBJ1-3; 8 positions match TRBD1. The V gene's germline CDR1 is SGHVS and CDR2 FQNEAQ. Trimming took 6 bases from V and 4 from J; bases not matched to a gene: 11. The CDR3 is 16 residues long. The whole variable domain, filled in from reference TRBV7-8 and TRBJ1-3, reads GAGVSQSPRYKVAKRGQDVALRCDPISGHVSLFWYQQALGQGPEFLTYFQNEAQLDKSGLPSDRFFAERPEGSVSTLKIQRTQQEDSAVYLCASRLTRTGRGNTIYFGEGSWLTVV.

This clonotype has ten or more counts. V gene TRBV27 combines with J gene TRBJ1-5; 7 bases are a match to TRBD1. Germline lookup yields CDR1 MNHEY and CDR2 SMNVEV (reference sequence). This CDR3 has 15 residues. J gave up 1 base and V 5 bases, and 5 bases lay outside the gene matches. The CDR3 region is CASSTYRGSNQPQHF. As DNA, the CDR3 is TGTGCCAGCAGTACCTACAGGGGCAGCAATCAGCCCCAGCATTTT.

In its sample, this clonotype was seen many times. The V and J genes are TRBV13 and TRBJ1-2; no definite D call. Germline V lookup: CDR1 PRHDT, CDR2 FYEKMQ (reference sequence). This CDR3 has 13 residues. V dropped 5 bases and J dropped 4 bases, with 11 bases sitting between them. The CDR3 sequence is CASSTERFYGYTF. The CDR3, as DNA: TGTGCCAGCAGCACCGAACGGTTCTATGGCTACACCTTC.

As to this clonotype: Germline and junction disagree at one end, which may indicate a read error. The V and J genes are TRBV30 and TRBJ2-7; 7 nucleotides match TRBD1. The CDR3 has 13 amino acids. Germline lookup yields CDR1 GTSNPN and CDR2 SVGIG (reference sequence). CDR3 loop: CVWSRDSSYEQYF. In DNA form, the CDR3 reads TGTGTCTGGAGCCGGGACAGCTCCTACGAGCAGTACTTC. Full variable domain (outside the CDR3, taken from reference TRBV30 and TRBJ2-7): SQTIHQWPATLVQPVGSPLSLECTVEGTSNPNLYWYRQAAGRGLQLLFYSVGIGQISSEVPQNLSASRPQDRQFILSSKKLLLSDSGFYLCVWSRDSSYEQYFGPGTRLTVT.

Ten or more counts support this clonotype. The chain joins TRBV6-5 to TRBJ2-5; D possibly matches TRBD1 or TRBD2 (5 bases each). Per germline, CDR1 MNHEY and CDR2 SVGAGI. The CDR3 runs 13 residues. The ends were cut back, 8 bases at V and 1 base at J, with 11 bases in the middle. CDR3 nucleotide sequence: TGTGCCAGCCAGGGACGGTTCCAAGAGACCCAGTACTTC. As protein: CASQGRFQETQYF.

This clonotype has ten or more counts. The CDR3 here is CASSQGLALSYEQYF. CDR3 sequence (DNA): TGTGCCAGCAGCCAGGGACTAGCGCTGTCCTACGAGCAGTACTTC. V usage is TRBV14 and J usage is TRBJ2-7, with TRBD2 matching over 10 bases. The V and J ends lost 3 bases and 1 base, in that order; junction bases with no gene match: 3. CDR1 and CDR2 from the germline V gene are SGHDN and FVKESK. The CDR3 is 15 residues long.

This clonotype is a singleton in its sample. The CDR3, as DNA: TGCAGCGTGCCGGGACAGGGGGCCTACGAGCAGTACTTC. Protein product: CSVPGQGAYEQYF. V is TRBV20-1 and J is TRBJ2-7; 11 bases agree with TRBD1. The CDR3 is made up of 13 amino acids. Germline-derived CDR1 and CDR2 are DFQATT and SNEGSKA (reference sequence).

This clonotype was observed a handful of times. This sequence joins TRBV12-3 or TRBV12-4 and TRBJ2-1, with 7 bases that match TRBD2. Trimming took 2 bases from V and 2 from J; bases not matched to a gene: 9. The CDR3 sequence is 17 residues long. The CDR3 is CASSLSTSAFPYNEQFF. The CDR3 bases are TGTGCCAGCAGTTTATCAACTAGCGCTTTCCCCTACAATGAGCAGTTCTTC.

This clonotype was counted between two and nine times. One base away lies a much larger clone, so this may be a sequencing read error. V gene TRBV28 combines with J gene TRBJ1-6; perhaps TRBD1 as D (5 bases). In germline, CDR1 is MDHEN, CDR2 SYDVKM. This CDR3 spans 15 amino acids. The CDR3 here is CASSPPEGRNSHLHF. The CDR3 DNA follows: TGTGCCAGCAGTCCCCCGGAGGGGCGGAATTCACACCTCCACTTT.

This clonotype occurred many times. The chain couples TRBV7-3 to TRBJ2-2; 7 bases map to TRBD2. The CDR3 is 15 residues long. V lost 2 bases and J lost 2; bases outside the gene matches: 2. Germline values: CDR1 SGHTA, CDR2 FQGTGA. The CDR3 DNA sequence: TGTGCCAGCAGCTTAGGCGGGGGAAACACCGGGGAGCTGTTTTTT. This translates into CASSLGGGNTGELFF. Together with reference TRBV7-3 and TRBJ2-2, the CDR3 gives the full variable domain: GAGVSQTPSNKVTEKGKYVELRCDPISGHTALYWYRQSLGQGPEFLIYFQGTGAADDSGLPNDRFFAVRPEGSVSTLKIQRTERGDSAVYLCASSLGGGNTGELFFGEGSRLTVL.

This clonotype was counted between two and nine times. A much larger clonotype is one base distant, so this may be a read error. The chain links TRBV2 to TRBJ1-1; D unclear. The germline gives CDR1 SNHLY, CDR2 FYNNEI. The germline V and J ends were trimmed by 6 bases and 1 base, with 9 bases remaining between them. This CDR3 spans 13 amino acids. CDR3: CASRDERNTEAFF. DNA of the CDR3: TGTGCCAGCAGGGACGAGAGGAACACTGAAGCTTTCTTT.

This clonotype showed up many times. This chain links TRBV29-1 with TRBJ1-1; TRBD1 aligns across 7 bases. Unmatched junction bases numbered 10, after V lost 2 bases and J lost 1 base. The germline gives CDR1 SQVTM, CDR2 ANQGSEA. This CDR3 spans 16 amino acids. CDR3 coding DNA: TGCAGCGTTGAACCCGCCGGACAGGCCACGAACACTGAAGCTTTCTTT. As protein: CSVEPAGQATNTEAFF.

At least ten counts were recorded for this clonotype. The chain combines TRBV28 with TRBJ2-7; tentatively, D is TRBD2 (6 bases). The V end lost 5 bases, the J end lost 0 bases, and 14 bases lay between the germline ends. Germline-derived CDR1 and CDR2 are MDHEN and SYDVKM. The CDR3 is 15 residues long. CDR3 sequence: CASSPPGGSSYEQYF. In DNA, the CDR3 is TGTGCCAGCAGTCCCCCTGGGGGGAGCTCCTACGAGCAGTACTTC. Filled out from reference TRBV28 and TRBJ2-7, the complete variable domain reads DVKVTQSSRYLVKRTGEKVFLECVQDMDHENMFWYRQDPGLGLRLIYFSYDVKMKEKGDIPEGYSVSREKKERFSLILESASTNQTSMYLCASSPPGGSSYEQYFGPGTRLTVT.

This clonotype was seen a few times. V is TRBV27 and J is TRBJ2-7, with 9 bases matching TRBD2. The germline V gene encodes CDR1 MNHEY and CDR2 SMNVEV (reference sequence). V shed 11 bases and J 0 bases; nucleotides not matched to a gene: 8. The CDR3 spans 14 residues. In DNA form, the CDR3 reads TGTGCCGCCTATTGGACTAGCGACTCCTACGAGCAGTACTTC. This encodes CAAYWTSDSYEQYF.

This clonotype was recorded at least ten times. The V call is TRBV20-1, the J call TRBJ1-2; no clear D. Germline lookup yields CDR1 DFQATT and CDR2 SNEGSKA (reference sequence). CDR3 length: 12 residues. The V end was cut by 0 bases, the J end by 1 base, with 3 bases between. The CDR3 DNA sequence: TGCAGTGCTAGAGACGGTAACTATGGCTACACCTTC. Translated: CSARDGNYGYTF.

This clonotype has ten or more counts. V is TRBV27 and J is TRBJ2-7, with TRBD2 matching 8 bases. With V trimmed by 11 bases and J by 1 base, 7 bases remained unmatched. The CDR3 sequence is 13 residues long. Germline V lookup: CDR1 MNHEY, CDR2 SMNVEV (reference sequence). The DNA for the CDR3 is TGTGCCGTTTGGGCGGGGGGATCCTACGAGCAGTACTTC. Translating gives CAVWAGGSYEQYF.

This clonotype has a count of ten or more. The chain carries TRBV20-1 and TRBJ2-2; D is perhaps TRBD1 (6 bases). Germline V lookup: CDR1 DFQATT, CDR2 SNEGSKA (reference sequence). V dropped 5 bases and J dropped 2 bases, with 12 bases sitting between them. The CDR3 length is 14 residues. CDR3 loop: CSAAGALNTGELFF. The CDR3 bases are TGCAGTGCTGCAGGGGCCCTCAACACCGGGGAGCTGTTTTTT.

This clonotype came up many times. The chain joins TRBV28 to TRBJ2-7; D could derive from TRBD1 or TRBD2 (5 bases each). CDR3 length: 16 residues. Deletions cut 6 bases from V and 0 bases from J, with 18 bases between. Per germline, CDR1 MDHEN and CDR2 SYDVKM. CDR3 amino acids: CASSRTGTASSYEQYF. In DNA form, the CDR3 reads TGTGCCAGCAGCCGTACCGGGACCGCAAGCTCCTACGAGCAGTACTTC. The full variable domain, rest sourced from reference TRBV28 and TRBJ2-7, is DVKVTQSSRYLVKRTGEKVFLECVQDMDHENMFWYRQDPGLGLRLIYFSYDVKMKEKGDIPEGYSVSREKKERFSLILESASTNQTSMYLCASSRTGTASSYEQYFGPGTRLTVT.

There are many counts of this clonotype. The V call is TRBV6-5, the J call TRBJ1-5; no reliable D call. CDR1 is MNHEY and CDR2 is SVGAGI in the germline V gene. This CDR3 has 16 amino acids. Trimming removed 7 bases at V and 4 bases at J, with 20 bases between. The CDR3 here is CASIRGGSRGNQPQHF. DNA of the CDR3: TGTGCCAGCATTCGGGGAGGCTCCCGAGGAAATCAGCCCCAGCATTTT.

This clonotype was counted many times. The chain is built from TRBV28 and TRBJ1-5, with D unresolved. Germline CDR1 is MDHEN and CDR2 is SYDVKM. The CDR3 extends over 12 amino acids. The germline V and J ends were trimmed by 6 bases and 6 bases, with 9 bases remaining between them. The CDR3 DNA follows: TGTGCCAGCAGCAGCGGTTCTCAGCCCCAGCATTTT. Protein product: CASSSGSQPQHF. Based on the CDR3 plus reference TRBV28 and TRBJ1-5, the full variable domain is DVKVTQSSRYLVKRTGEKVFLECVQDMDHENMFWYRQDPGLGLRLIYFSYDVKMKEKGDIPEGYSVSREKKERFSLILESASTNQTSMYLCASSSGSQPQHFGDGTRLSIL.

Many counts were recorded for this clonotype. The V and J genes are TRBV28 and TRBJ1-1; no firm D call. CDR3 length: 15 residues. V was clipped by 5 bases and J by 0 bases, with 13 bases between them. Germline V gene lookup returns CDR1 MDHEN and CDR2 SYDVKM. The CDR3 bases are TGTGCCAGCAGTCCAACTACAACAATGAACACTGAAGCTTTCTTT. Translation: CASSPTTTMNTEAFF.

There are a few counts of this clonotype. CDR3 protein: CASSRTALGLNTEAFF. DNA for the CDR3: TGTGCCAGCTCTCGGACGGCGCTGGGGTTGAACACTGAAGCTTTCTTT. The genes are TRBV18 and TRBJ1-1; no definite D call. The CDR3 has 16 amino acids. V was clipped by 6 bases and J by 0 bases, with 17 bases between them. Germline V lookup: CDR1 KGHSH, CDR2 LQKENI.